Below are 27 T cell receptor beta chains sequenced from a single sample in a study of cytomegalovirus exposure and HLA in healthy donors. Produced via immunoSEQ multiplex PCR; TCRdb's table is partial and in-frame only. The sample lists some 150,000 clones; 70% to 90% were seen once. The sequenced sample consisted of PBMCs. The receptors derive from a man between 18 and 35 years old in good health and CMV-seropositive.

J is TRBJ2-3 and V is TRBV4-3; 8 bases are shared with TRBD2. Per the germline V gene, CDR1 is LGHNA and CDR2 is YSLEER. V lost 1 base, J lost 2 bases, and 8 bases stayed unmatched. The CDR3 length is 17 residues. The CDR3: CASSQVTAGVFTDTQYF. The CDR3 nucleotides read TGCGCCAGCAGCCAAGTTACAGCGGGGGTCTTCACAGATACGCAGTATTTT.

The chain links TRBV7-2 to TRBJ2-7; TRBD2 might be the D (6 bases). CDR3 length: 12 amino acids. Germline V lookup: CDR1 SGHTA, CDR2 FQGNSA. The V end lost 3 bases, the J end lost 3 bases, and 6 bases lay between the germline ends. The CDR3 loop is CASSFSGYEQYF. The CDR3 region has the DNA TGTGCCAGCAGCTTTAGCGGCTACGAGCAGTACTTC. Supplemented by reference TRBV7-2 and TRBJ2-7, the full variable domain reads GAGVSQSPSNKVTEKGKDVELRCDPISGHTALYWYRQSLGQGLEFLIYFQGNSAPDKSGLPSDRFSAERTGGSVSTLTIQRTQQEDSAVYLCASSFSGYEQYFGPGTRLTVT.

The chain joins TRBV28 to TRBJ1-2; D unresolved. Germline V gene lookup returns CDR1 MDHEN and CDR2 SYDVKM. Trimming pared 1 base from V and 6 bases from J, leaving 3 bases between. The CDR3 contains 11 residues. DNA of the CDR3: TGTGCCAGCAGTTTATCGGATGGCTACACCTTC. Translated: CASSLSDGYTF.

The chain has TRBV6-5 and TRBJ1-3, with D unresolved. V was shortened by 7 bases and J by 8 bases, with 21 bases between the two germline ends. The CDR3 is made up of 15 amino acids. Germline assignment: CDR1 MNHEY and CDR2 SVGAGI. CDR3 bases: TGTGCCAGCACCTACCGCCCAAGACCGGGGTACACCATATATTTT. Its translation is CASTYRPRPGYTIYF.

The chain has TRBV27 and TRBJ2-1, with a possible D match to TRBD1 (5 bases). With 2 bases removed from V and 8 bases from J, the gap between germline ends came to 25 bases. CDR1 is MNHEY, CDR2 SMNVEV, per germline (reference sequence). This CDR3 comprises 18 residues. The CDR3 loop is CASSLPRQSHRPMDEQFF. CDR3 DNA: TGTGCCAGCAGTTTACCCCGACAGAGTCACAGACCAATGGATGAGCAGTTCTTC.

CDR3 nucleotides: TGTGCCAGCAGCTTATGGAGTGCCAATGAGCAGTTCTTC. It yields the protein CASSLWSANEQFF. The chain couples TRBV7-2 to TRBJ2-1; unclear D gene. The CDR3 has 13 residues. V was clipped by 2 bases and J by 6 bases, with 8 bases between them. Germline V CDR1 and CDR2: SGHTA, FQGNSA. The variable domain in full, completed from reference TRBV7-2 and TRBJ2-1, reads GAGVSQSPSNKVTEKGKDVELRCDPISGHTALYWYRQSLGQGLEFLIYFQGNSAPDKSGLPSDRFSAERTGGSVSTLTIQRTQQEDSAVYLCASSLWSANEQFFGPGTRLTVL.

This chain uses TRBV27 with TRBJ2-7; 7 positions match TRBD1. Losses at the gene ends were 6 bases for V and 4 bases for J; bases not matched to a gene: 6. CDR3 length: 13 amino acids. CDR1 is MNHEY and CDR2 is SMNVEV in the germline V gene (reference sequence). The CDR3 DNA follows: TGTGCCAGCAGCCGGGACAGACTTTACGAGCAGTACTTC. Amino acid sequence: CASSRDRLYEQYF.

V gene TRBV4-1 combines with J gene TRBJ2-3; 7 nucleotides agree with TRBD1. Germline CDR1 MGHRA, CDR2 YSYEKL. CDR3 length: 16 amino acids. The V segment lost 1 base and the J segment 4 bases; nucleotides outside the gene matches: 8. The CDR3 is CASSQVARGRPDTQYF. The CDR3 nucleotides read TGCGCCAGCAGCCAAGTGGCCAGGGGGAGACCAGATACGCAGTATTTT.

This clone is a singleton in its sample. The rearrangement joins TRBV7-2 to TRBJ1-2, with a weak D call TRBD1 (6 bases). Germline V gene lookup returns CDR1 SGHTA and CDR2 FQGNSA. CDR3 length equals 13 residues. V was pared by 11 bases and J by 6 bases, with 19 bases between. The CDR3 sequence is CAGKGGVPDGYTF. In DNA form, the CDR3 reads TGTGCCGGGAAGGGGGGGGTCCCTGATGGCTACACCTTC. Full variable domain (remainder filled in from reference TRBV7-2 and TRBJ1-2): GAGVSQSPSNKVTEKGKDVELRCDPISGHTALYWYRQSLGQGLEFLIYFQGNSAPDKSGLPSDRFSAERTGGSVSTLTIQRTQQEDSAVYLCAGKGGVPDGYTFGSGTRLTVV.

The V and J genes are TRBV9 and TRBJ2-2, with 9 bases lining up with TRBD2. CDR1 and CDR2 (germline): SGDLS, YYNGEE. V shed 0 bases, J shed 1 base, and the junction held 10 bases outside the gene matches. The CDR3 extends over 19 amino acids. CDR3 bases: TGTGCCAGCAGCGTAGGATCGCTGCGGGGGGGATGGAACACCGGGGAGCTGTTTTTT. This gives the protein CASSVGSLRGGWNTGELFF.

In this sample, this clone turned up once. The chain has TRBV13 and TRBJ1-1; D might be TRBD1 (6 bases). The germline gives CDR1 PRHDT, CDR2 FYEKMQ (reference sequence). The V end was cut by 4 bases, the J end by 6 bases, with 15 bases between. There are 14 residues in the CDR3. CDR3 amino acids: CASSSEGGGPEAFF. In nucleotides, the CDR3 is TGTGCCAGCAGCTCCGAAGGGGGAGGGCCTGAAGCTTTCTTT.

V and J are TRBV18 and TRBJ2-5; D unclear. This CDR3 has 13 residues. Germline V lookup: CDR1 KGHSH, CDR2 LQKENI. V lost 2 bases to trimming and J lost 2 bases, with 6 bases between them. The CDR3, as DNA: TGTGCCAGCTCACCAGCACTACAAGAGACCCAGTACTTC. This encodes CASSPALQETQYF.

The J gene is TRBJ2-7, the V gene TRBV10-3, with 12 bases identical to TRBD1. J lost 5 bases, V lost 3 bases, and 5 bases had no gene match. CDR1 and CDR2 from the germline V gene are ENHRY and SYGVKD. The length of the CDR3 is 15 residues. The CDR3 DNA reads TGTGCCATCAGTGACGGGACAGGGGGCTTGCACGAGCAGTACTTC. Translating it yields CAISDGTGGLHEQYF.

The chain carries TRBV18 and TRBJ1-1; D unclear. The CDR3 spans 13 residues. Trimming took off 4 bases at V and 0 bases at J, with 6 bases between the two ends. The V gene's germline CDR1 is KGHSH and CDR2 LQKENI. The CDR3 is CASSLAMNTEAFF. As DNA, the CDR3 is TGTGCCAGCTCACTGGCCATGAACACTGAAGCTTTCTTT. Variable domain in full (rest from reference TRBV18 and TRBJ1-1): NAGVMQNPRHLVRRRGQEARLRCSPMKGHSHVYWYRQLPEEGLKFMVYLQKENIIDESGMPKERFSAEFPKEGPSILRIQQVVRGDSAAYFCASSLAMNTEAFFGQGTRLTVV.

This clone was seen once. The CDR3 is CASSFGQGDTEAFF. CDR3 nucleotides: TGTGCCAGCAGTTTCGGACAGGGGGACACTGAAGCTTTCTTT. This sequence joins TRBV27 and TRBJ1-1; TRBD1 matches at 10 bases. The CDR3 is made up of 14 amino acids. After removal of 3 bases from V and 3 bases from J, the junction contained 1 base not matched to a gene. Germline-derived CDR1 and CDR2 are MNHEY and SMNVEV (reference sequence).

CDR3 loop: CASSQAVDYGYTF. In DNA form, the CDR3 reads TGCGCCAGCAGCCAAGCGGTAGACTATGGCTACACCTTC. This chain uses TRBV4-3 with TRBJ1-2; D gene unclear. The germline V and J ends were trimmed by 1 base and 3 bases, with 6 bases remaining between them. The germline gives CDR1 LGHNA, CDR2 YSLEER. The CDR3 is made up of 13 amino acids.

The chain joins TRBV7-9 to TRBJ2-7; a weak D match, TRBD1 (5 bases). The CDR3 loop spans 14 amino acids. The germline gives CDR1 SEHNR, CDR2 FQNEAQ (reference sequence). V lost 10 bases to trimming and J lost 2 bases, with 18 bases between them. The CDR3 is CAIHTTASPYEQYF. CDR3 sequence (DNA): TGTGCCATACACACGACAGCGTCCCCCTACGAGCAGTACTTC.

V usage is TRBV18 and J usage is TRBJ1-1; no firm D call. Germline V lookup: CDR1 KGHSH, CDR2 LQKENI. V lost 6 bases, J lost 1 base, and 12 bases lay in between. This CDR3 contains 14 residues. DNA of the CDR3: TGTGCCAGCTCCGACCTAGGCGGGAACACTGAAGCTTTCTTT. Its protein product is CASSDLGGNTEAFF.

The rearrangement links TRBV19 to TRBJ2-2; 8 bases fit TRBD1. V lost 6 bases, J lost 3 bases, and 9 bases stayed unmatched. Germline-derived CDR1 and CDR2 are LNHDA and SQIVND (reference sequence). This CDR3 has 16 residues. The CDR3 spells CASRRRTGHDTGELFF. In DNA form, the CDR3 reads TGTGCCAGTAGAAGAAGGACAGGGCATGACACCGGGGAGCTGTTTTTT.

CDR3 residues: CASSYRGTRRNQPQHF. For the CDR3, the DNA is TGTGCCAGCAGTTACAGGGGGACGAGGCGCAATCAGCCCCAGCATTTT. The chain combines TRBV6-6 with TRBJ1-5; possible D gene TRBD1, 6 bases. The length of the CDR3 is 16 residues. Trimming took off 2 bases at V and 2 bases at J, with 13 bases between the two ends. The germline gives CDR1 MNHNY, CDR2 SVGAGI (reference sequence).

As for this clone: Without the conserved terminal phenylalanine or tryptophan, this CDR3 likely stems from a read error. The DNA is left out, because the CDR3 cannot be placed on it with certainty; the CDR3 is given as TCRdb lists it. The V call is TRBV23-1, the J call TRBJ2-4; TRBD2 reflects the table's D call only, with no check against the DNA. TRBV23-1 is sorted into the ORF group, with uncertain function. Counting both end residues, the CDR3 totals 8 amino acids. CDR3 sequence: CASGHWRA.

CDR3 sequence: CASSQTQGSQPQHF. The CDR3 DNA sequence: TGTGCCAGCAGCCAGACACAGGGCTCACAGCCCCAGCATTTT. J is TRBJ1-5 and V is TRBV11-2, with a weak D call TRBD1 (6 bases). The V gene's germline CDR1 is SGHAT and CDR2 FQNNGV. This CDR3 comprises 14 residues. Trimming removed 5 bases at V and 7 bases at J, with 15 bases between.

For the CDR3, the DNA is TGTGCCAGCTCGGACAGGGGGCTCTATGAGCAGTTCTTC. Residues: CASSDRGLYEQFF. J is TRBJ2-1 and V is TRBV7-9, with 11 bases identical to TRBD1. The V gene end was trimmed by 8 bases and the J gene end by 8 bases; junction bases not matched to a gene: 5. This CDR3 has 13 residues. Germline values: CDR1 SEHNR, CDR2 FQNEAQ (reference sequence).

This chain connects TRBV5-4 to TRBJ1-1; TRBD1 matches at 10 bases. The CDR3 is 13 amino acids. The germline V gene encodes CDR1 SGHNT and CDR2 YYREEE (reference sequence). The V segment lost 6 bases and the J segment 6 bases; nucleotides outside the gene matches: 5. The CDR3 DNA reads as TGTGCCAGCAACCGGGACAGGGGCGCTGAAGCTTTCTTT. It translates to CASNRDRGAEAFF.

The V gene is TRBV7-9, the J gene TRBJ2-7; 8 nucleotides line up with TRBD1. CDR1 and CDR2 from the germline V gene are SEHNR and FQNEAQ (reference sequence). The CDR3 consists of 14 residues. The V segment lost 1 base and the J segment 6 bases; nucleotides outside the gene matches: 5. The CDR3 reads CASSLGSGGSEQYF. CDR3 bases: TGTGCCAGCAGCTTAGGTTCAGGGGGCAGCGAGCAGTACTTC.

The chain joins TRBV7-3 to TRBJ1-2; 7 nucleotides match TRBD1. J was trimmed by 6 bases and V by 1 base; bases with no gene match: 2. Germline lookup yields CDR1 SGHTA and CDR2 FQGTGA. This CDR3 has 13 residues. For the CDR3, the DNA is TGTGCCAGCAGCTTAAACAGGGGCCATGGCTACACCTTC. This sequence encodes CASSLNRGHGYTF.

In regard to this clone: This specimen includes other DNA sequences encoding the same CDR3. This chain connects TRBV18 to TRBJ1-2, with D possibly TRBD1 on 6 matching bases. Germline V gene sequence: CDR1 KGHSH, CDR2 LQKENI. CDR3 length equals 13 residues. The germline V and J ends were trimmed by 5 bases and 4 bases, with 11 bases remaining between them. CDR3 nucleotide sequence: TGTGCCAGCTCATCGGACAGAACCTATGGCTACACCTTC. Translated: CASSSDRTYGYTF. The full variable domain, with the rest looked up from reference TRBV18 and TRBJ1-2, is NAGVMQNPRHLVRRRGQEARLRCSPMKGHSHVYWYRQLPEEGLKFMVYLQKENIIDESGMPKERFSAEFPKEGPSILRIQQVVRGDSAAYFCASSSDRTYGYTFGSGTRLTVV.